In its sample, the clone carrying this T cell receptor (beta chain) was seen a few times. Its antigen is not identified. This entry comes from a study of T cell responses to AZD1222 COVID-19 vaccine. Study observations and caveats: Donors were mostly white British, more females; clonal diversity possibly underestimated. Just five to seven people given AZD1222 tested seropositive at baseline. Repertoire sampling happened only post peak T cell response.

Samples with a second dose at about 4 or about 12 weeks were pooled together. The CDR3 is 12 amino acids. Germline V gene data show CDR1 as MNHEY and CDR2 as SVGEGT. The J segment lost 9 bases and the V segment lost 4 bases, leaving 3 bases of the junction unmatched. Profiling relied on immunoSEQ multiplex PCR, and the TCRdb table lists in-frame clones only, not all of them. This table has some 180,000 clones, 90% to 95% appearing once. The specimen comprised peripheral blood, sampled 28 days after the second AZD1222 dose. The chain links TRBV6-2 or TRBV6-3 to TRBJ2-1; 7 positions match TRBD2. The TCR sequence derives from an adult who received the AZD1222 COVID-19 vaccine. The CDR3 region is CASSSRLAEQFF. The CDR3 DNA is TGTGCCAGCAGTTCCCGACTAGCTGAGCAGTTCTTC.